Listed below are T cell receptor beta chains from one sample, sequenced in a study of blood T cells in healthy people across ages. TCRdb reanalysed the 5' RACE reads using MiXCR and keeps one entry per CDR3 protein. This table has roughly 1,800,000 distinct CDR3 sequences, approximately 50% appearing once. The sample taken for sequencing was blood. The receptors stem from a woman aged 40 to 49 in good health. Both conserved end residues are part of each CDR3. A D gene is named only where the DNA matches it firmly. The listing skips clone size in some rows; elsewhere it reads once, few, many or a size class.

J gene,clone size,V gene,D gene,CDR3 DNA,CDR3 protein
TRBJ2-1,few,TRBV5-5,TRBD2,TGTGCCAGCAGCCCGACCTCGCTAGCGGGGAACAATGAGCAGTTCTTC,CASSPTSLAGNNEQFF
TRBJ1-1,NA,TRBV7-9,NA,TGTGCCAGCAGCAACCGATGGGCCGACACTGAAGCTTTCTTT,CASSNRWADTEAFF
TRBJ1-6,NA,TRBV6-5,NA,TGTGCCAGCCAATTTAGTGGTGGGAGGAATTCACCCCTCCACTTT,CASQFSGGRNSPLHF
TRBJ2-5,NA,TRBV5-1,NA,TGCGCCAGCAGCTTGGCGGGCAAGCAGCTGGAGACCCAGTACTTC,CASSLAGKQLETQYF
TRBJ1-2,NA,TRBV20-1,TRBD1,TGCAGTGCTAGACCTGGAGGAGACAGGGGGATGAGCTATGGCTACACCTTC,CSARPGGDRGMSYGYTF
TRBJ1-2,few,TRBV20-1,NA,TGCAGTGCCCCTCAGAGGAGGGGGGCTTACGACGGCTACACCTTC,CSAPQRRGAYDGYTF
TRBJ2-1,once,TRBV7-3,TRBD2,TGTGCCAGCAGCTCCAGACTAGCCGGGGTTGATGAGCAGTTCTTC,CASSSRLAGVDEQFF
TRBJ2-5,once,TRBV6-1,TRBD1,TGTGCCAGCAGCGACTCCCGGGACAGGATCTACAATGAGCAGTACTTC,CASSDSRDRIYNEQYF
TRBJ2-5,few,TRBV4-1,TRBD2,TGCGCCAGCAGAATTGGTAGCGGGGGCCGAGATCAAGAGACCCAGTACTTC,CASRIGSGGRDQETQYF
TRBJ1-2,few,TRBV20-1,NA,TGCAGTGCTAATAGACAGGCCGCTAACTATGGCTACACCTTC,CSANRQAANYGYTF
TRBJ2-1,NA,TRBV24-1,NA,TGTGCCACCACGCCGGGACTCCCAGACAATGAGCAGTTCTTC,CATTPGLPDNEQFF
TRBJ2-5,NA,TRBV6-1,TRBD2,TGTGCCAGCAGTAAACGGGGACTAGCGGGGCTCCGGGTACAAGAGACCCAGTACTTC,CASSKRGLAGLRVQETQYF
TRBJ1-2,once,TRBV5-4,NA,TGTGCCAGCAGCCCAGCAGGAGAGAACTATGGCTACACCTTC,CASSPAGENYGYTF
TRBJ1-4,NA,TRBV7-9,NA,TGTGCCAGCAGCTTAGGGCGGATTCTACATCGTGGGGGCAATGAAAAACTGTTTTTT,CASSLGRILHRGGNEKLFF
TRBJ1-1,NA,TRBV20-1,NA,TGCAGTGCTAGAGCAGGGCTACTGAACACTGAAGCTTTCTTT,CSARAGLLNTEAFF
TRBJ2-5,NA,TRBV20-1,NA,TGCAGTGCTAGTTTCAGGGTTCATCAAGAGACCCAGTACTTC,CSASFRVHQETQYF
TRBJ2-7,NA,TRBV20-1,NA,TGCAGTGCTAGTGAAAGCGCCTACGAGCAGTACTTC,CSASESAYEQYF
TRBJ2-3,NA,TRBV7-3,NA,TGTGCCAGCAGCCCGGGGACTGTGAATACGCAGTATTTT,CASSPGTVNTQYF
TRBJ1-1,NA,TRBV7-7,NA,TGTGCCAGCAGCTTAGTTCGTAGTGGTCTGAACACTGAAGCTTTCTTT,CASSLVRSGLNTEAFF
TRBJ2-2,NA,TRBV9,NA,TGTGCCAGCAGCGTAGTTGCCGGGGAGCTGTTTTTT,CASSVVAGELFF
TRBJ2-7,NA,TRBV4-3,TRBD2,TGCGCCAGCAGCCAAGAGGCGGGACTAGAGTCCGGGGAGCAGTACTTC,CASSQEAGLESGEQYF
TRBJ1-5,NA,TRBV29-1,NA,TGCAGCGCAGCTAATAGCAATCAGCCCCAGCATTTT,CSAANSNQPQHF
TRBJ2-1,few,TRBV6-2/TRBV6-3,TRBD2,TGTGCCAGCAGTTATTCGACTAGCGGGGGGACCCTCTCCTACAATGAGCAGTTCTTC,CASSYSTSGGTLSYNEQFF
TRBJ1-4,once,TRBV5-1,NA,TGCGCCAGCAGCTTGGGGGGGGCAGGCCGGTCTTCGGGACTGTTTTTT,CASSLGGAGRSSGLFF
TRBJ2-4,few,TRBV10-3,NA,TGTGCCATCAGTGAGCTGGGGGCTGGCATTCAGTACTTC,CAISELGAGIQYF
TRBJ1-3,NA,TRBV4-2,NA,TGTGCCAGCAGCCACCCTGGAAACACCATATATTTT,CASSHPGNTIYF
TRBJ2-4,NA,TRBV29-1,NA,TGCAGCGTTGAAGAGGGACGGCAGTACTTC,CSVEEGRQYF
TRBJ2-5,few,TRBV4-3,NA,TGCGCCAGCAGCCAAGGGGAGCAGTGGGAGACCCAGTACTTC,CASSQGEQWETQYF
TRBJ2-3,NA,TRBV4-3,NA,TGCGCCAACAGCCAAGATGGGACCGGAACGCAGTATTTT,CANSQDGTGTQYF
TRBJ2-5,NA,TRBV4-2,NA,TGTGCCAGCAGCCCGCTGGAGGGGGGGCGGGTAGAGACCCAGTACTTC,CASSPLEGGRVETQYF
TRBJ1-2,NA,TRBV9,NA,TGTGCCAGCAGCCCTGCTCTAGGGACCTATGGCTACACCTTC,CASSPALGTYGYTF
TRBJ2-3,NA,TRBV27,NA,TGTGCCAGCAGTTTATCACGCAGCCTAAAGGGGAGCACAGATACGCAGTATTTT,CASSLSRSLKGSTDTQYF
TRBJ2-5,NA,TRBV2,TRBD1,TGTGCCAGCAGTGTGTCCAGGGACAGGGTCTGGGAGACCCAGTACTTC,CASSVSRDRVWETQYF
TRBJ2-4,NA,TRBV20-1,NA,TGCAGTGCTAGAGATCAGCCAGGAGTACCCCTAGCCAAAAACATTCAGTACTTC,CSARDQPGVPLAKNIQYF
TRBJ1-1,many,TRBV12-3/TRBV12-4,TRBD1,TGTGCCAGCAGCTTCGGACAGGGGAACACTGAAGCTTTCTTT,CASSFGQGNTEAFF
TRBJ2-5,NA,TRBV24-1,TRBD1,TGTGCCACCAGCGCAACAGGGGTTCCAGAGACCCAGTACTTC,CATSATGVPETQYF
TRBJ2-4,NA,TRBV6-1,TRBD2,TGTGCCAGCAGTCCCCTCTTGGGACCAGCGGGGGCCAAAAACATTCAGTACTTC,CASSPLLGPAGAKNIQYF
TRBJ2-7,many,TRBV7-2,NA,TGTGCCAGCAGCTCAGCCCCCTACACGGGCGAGCAGTACTTC,CASSSAPYTGEQYF
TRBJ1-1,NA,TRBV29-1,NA,TGCAGCGTTGAAGGTGGCTTCGGTGGGGGTGAAGCTTTCTTT,CSVEGGFGGGEAFF
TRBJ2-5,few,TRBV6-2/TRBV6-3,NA,TGTGCCAGCAGTTATGATGGGGGTCGCCAAGAGACCCAGTACTTC,CASSYDGGRQETQYF
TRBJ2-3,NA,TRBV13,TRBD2,TGTGCCAGCAGCACGCCTCTCGGGGGGGGCACAGATACGCAGTATTTT,CASSTPLGGGTDTQYF
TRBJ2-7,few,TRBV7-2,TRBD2,TGTGCCAGCAGCTTAGATTGGACTAGCGGGACCTACGAGCAGTACTTC,CASSLDWTSGTYEQYF
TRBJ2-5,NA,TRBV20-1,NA,TGCAGTGCCCAGACCGGGACAGAGACCCAGTACTTC,CSAQTGTETQYF
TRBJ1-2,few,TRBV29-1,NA,TGCAGCGTCAACAGGGACGGCTACACCTTC,CSVNRDGYTF
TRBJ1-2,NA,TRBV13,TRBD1,TGTGCCAGCAGCGTAGACAGGGGGCGGGTCTATGGCTACACCTTC,CASSVDRGRVYGYTF
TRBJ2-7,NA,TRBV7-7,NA,TGTGCTAGCAGCATACAGGGTTCCAACGAGCAGTACTTC,CASSIQGSNEQYF
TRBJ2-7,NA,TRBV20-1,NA,TGCAGTGCTAGCCACCTTGACAGGCCCTACGAGCAGTACTTC,CSASHLDRPYEQYF